This T cell receptor beta chain was found in a study of cytotoxic CD8 clonotypes in ibrutinib-treated CLL. Study findings and constraints: The study found baseline clonality above age-matched healthy donors, tracking circulating CD8+ T-cell counts. Treatment left the uncommon public clonotypes either contracted or stable in frequency.

Around 2.2 micrograms of genomic DNA, which was extracted from cryopreserved PBMCs, served as the material used for the TCR beta libraries. Generated by immunoSEQ multiplex PCR, the TCRdb table keeps only in-frame clones and is missing some. Of some 150,000 clones listed, 79% were seen once; the top ten hold 9.5% to 15%. Germline V gene sequence: CDR1 SGHTA, CDR2 FQGTGA. CDR3 length equals 15 residues. Trimming took off 4 bases at V and 0 bases at J, with 9 bases between the two ends. Regarding this clone: The antigen remains unidentified.

The sequence was collected from a human donor with chronic lymphocytic leukemia. The chain uses TRBV7-3 and TRBJ2-2; unclear D gene. The specimen comprised PBMCs, sampled after 12 months of ibrutinib treatment. DNA for the CDR3: TGTGCCAGCAGCTCGGACCCGACGAACACCGGGGAGCTGTTTTTT. This sequence encodes CASSSDPTNTGELFF.